This T cell receptor beta chain was found in a study of shared clonotypes between healthy human individuals. The method was immunoSEQ multiplex PCR; TCRdb's version includes in-frame clones alone and lacks a portion of them. The sample carries a few million clones, approximately 94% recorded once. V was clipped by 3 bases and J by 5 bases, with 10 bases between them. This CDR3 is 13 amino acids long. CDR1 and CDR2 from the germline V gene are MRHNA and SNTAGT. This clone appeared once. The same CDR3 arises from other DNA sequences in this sample as well. This receptor was obtained from a man aged 18 to 30 in good health. The sample taken for sequencing was naive CD4+ T cells sorted from blood. Noted subset: CD45RA+ positively selected. This sequence joins TRBV6-4 and TRBJ1-2; no reliable D call. The CDR3, as DNA: TGTGCCAGCAGTGATTCCCCTGGGTATGGCTACACCTTC. Translated: CASSDSPGYGYTF.